Presented here are 7 T cell receptor beta chains from one specimen sequenced in a study of blood T cells in healthy people across ages. Sample-barcoded 5' priming and a J-beta primer mix drove a second PCR of roughly 6 to 12 cycles. TCRdb analysed the 5' RACE reads with MiXCR anew, one entry per CDR3 protein. The sample holds over 1,300,000 distinct CDR3 sequences, 45% to 70% seen once. The sequencing input was blood. All receptors come from a man between 18 and 35 years old in good health.

This chain joins TRBV18 and TRBJ2-7; 7 bases match TRBD2. After removal of 3 bases from V and 1 base from J, the junction contained 6 bases not matched to a gene. The CDR3 is 15 amino acids. The V gene's germline CDR1 is KGHSH and CDR2 LQKENI. The CDR3 region is CASSPPSGDSYEQYF. DNA for the CDR3: TGTGCCAGCTCACCCCCTAGCGGCGATTCCTACGAGCAGTACTTC.

J is TRBJ1-2 and V is TRBV27; D perhaps matches TRBD1 (6 bases). The CDR3 loop spans 14 amino acids. The V and J ends lost 6 bases and 3 bases respectively, with 14 bases between them. The germline V gene encodes CDR1 MNHEY and CDR2 SMNVEV (reference sequence). The CDR3 DNA follows: TGTGCCAGCAGGCCTTCAGGGGCCCACTATGGCTACACCTTC. Residues: CASRPSGAHYGYTF.

The V and J genes are TRBV20-1 and TRBJ2-4; 7 bases map to TRBD1. Judging by the DNA end, TRBJ2-7 fits better; the J call may be wrong. CDR1 is DFQATT, CDR2 SNEGSKA, per germline (reference sequence). The CDR3 has 14 amino acids. Here the CDR3 reads CSATRDSPSYEQYF. In DNA form, the CDR3 reads TGCAGTGCTACCCGGGACAGTCCGTCCTACGAGCAGTACTTC.

The table lists this clonotype with a few counts. J is TRBJ1-1 and V is TRBV9, with D maybe TRBD1 (5 bases). The CDR3 covers 13 residues. Trimming cost V 5 bases and J 1 base, with 9 bases left between them. Germline CDR1 and CDR2: SGDLS and YYNGEE. The CDR3 loop reads CASSSGANTEAFF. CDR3 DNA: TGTGCCAGCAGTTCCGGGGCGAACACTGAAGCTTTCTTT.

The table lists this clonotype with a few counts. The chain joins TRBV4-1 to TRBJ2-7; 9 bases line up with TRBD2. The germline gives CDR1 MGHRA, CDR2 YSYEKL. The CDR3 sequence is 18 residues long. V was pared by 1 base and J by 3 bases, with 13 bases of the junction left unmatched. CDR3 residues: CASSQVADSGGLYYEQYF. The CDR3 nucleotides read TGCGCCAGCAGCCAAGTGGCGGATAGCGGGGGACTCTACTACGAGCAGTACTTC.

The rearrangement joins TRBV7-2 to TRBJ1-2; 12 positions agree with TRBD1. Losses at the gene ends were 5 bases for V and 4 bases for J; bases not matched to a gene: 8. CDR1 is SGHTA and CDR2 is FQGNSA in the germline V gene. CDR3 length: 16 amino acids. In DNA form, the CDR3 reads TGTGCCAGCAGCATGGGACAGGGGGCTCCTGCCTATGGCTACACCTTC. Translation gives CASSMGQGAPAYGYTF.

The rearrangement uses TRBV6-2 or TRBV6-3 and TRBJ2-1; no reliable D call. This CDR3 has 15 amino acids. Germline V gives CDR1 MNHEY, CDR2 SVGEGT. V lost 0 bases to trimming and J lost 4 bases, with 10 bases between them. This CDR3 is CASSYSSGVYNEQFF. Here the CDR3 DNA reads TGTGCCAGCAGTTACTCGAGTGGTGTATACAATGAGCAGTTCTTC.